One sample yielded the 27 T cell receptor beta chains listed below, sequenced in a study of blood T cell repertoires in COVID-19. The assay was immunoSEQ multiplex PCR, and TCRdb's table has in-frame clones only and misses some. The sample lists about 72,000 clones, roughly 82% occurring once. Sequencing was carried out using peripheral blood. The receptors originated from a human donor in a cohort sampled during active COVID-19.

The DNA of the CDR3 is TGTGCCAGCAGCTTGGGCAGCGCGGCTAACTATGGCTACACCTTC. Protein product: CASSLGSAANYGYTF. The chain combines TRBV5-5 with TRBJ1-2; D is uncertain. This CDR3 spans 15 amino acids. Trimming took off 0 bases at V and 0 bases at J, with 9 bases between the two ends. Per germline, CDR1 SGHKS and CDR2 YYEKEE (reference sequence). The variable domain in full, completed from reference TRBV5-5 and TRBJ1-2, reads DAGVTQSPTHLIKTRGQQVTLRCSPISGHKSVSWYQQVLGQGPQFIFQYYEKEERGRGNFPDRFSARQFPNYSSELNVNALLLGDSALYLCASSLGSAANYGYTFGSGTRLTVV.

Only a few counts were recorded for this clone. The rearrangement joins TRBV18 to TRBJ1-6, with unresolved D. The CDR3 runs to 15 residues. Germline-derived CDR1 and CDR2 are KGHSH and LQKENI. V lost 2 bases and J 10 bases, leaving 15 bases between the germline ends. This CDR3 reads CASSPAGDIGSPLHF. The CDR3 DNA reads as TGTGCCAGCTCACCAGCCGGGGATATAGGGTCACCCCTCCACTTT.

A single count supports this clone. This chain uses TRBV4-3 with TRBJ2-7; 10 positions agree with TRBD1. There are 18 residues in the CDR3. CDR1 is LGHNA, CDR2 YSLEER, per germline. V lost 0 bases and J lost 2; bases outside the gene matches: 10. The CDR3 DNA reads TGCGCCAGCAGCCAAGAACTGTCGGGACAGGGGCCCACCTACGAGCAGTACTTC. It yields the protein CASSQELSGQGPTYEQYF.

This chain links TRBV6-5 with TRBJ1-5; D may be TRBD1 (6 bases). The germline V gene encodes CDR1 MNHEY and CDR2 SVGAGI. V lost 8 bases and J lost 5, with 13 bases in between. This CDR3 is 13 amino acids long. DNA for the CDR3: TGTGCCAGCGGACTCGACAGGTATCAGCCCCAGCATTTT. Encoded protein: CASGLDRYQPQHF.

This clone was seen once. V is TRBV7-6 and J is TRBJ2-1; a weak D match, TRBD1 (5 bases). Trimming shortened V by 4 bases and J by 12 bases, and 13 bases separated the two germline ends. The CDR3 has 12 amino acids. CDR1 is SGHVS and CDR2 is FNYEAQ in the germline V gene. This CDR3 reads CASSSRDSRQFF. The CDR3 DNA reads TGTGCCAGCAGCTCGCGAGACAGCAGGCAGTTCTTC.

The rearrangement joins TRBV7-2 to TRBJ1-5; possible D gene TRBD1, 6 bases. The V end lost 1 base, the J end lost 0 bases, and 13 bases lay between the germline ends. The CDR3 totals 17 residues. The V gene's germline CDR1 is SGHTA and CDR2 FQGNSA. In DNA, the CDR3 is TGTGCCAGCAGCTTAGTAGGGACATCCTATAGCAATCAGCCCCAGCATTTT. Translating gives CASSLVGTSYSNQPQHF.

This clone was observed a single time. The rearrangement links TRBV5-6 to TRBJ2-3; maybe TRBD1 (5 bases). There are 18 residues in the CDR3. Germline V gene sequence: CDR1 SGHDT, CDR2 YYEEEE. The V gene lost 3 bases and the J gene lost 2 bases, with 22 bases spanning the gap. CDR3 sequence (DNA): TGTGCCAGCAGCTCAAACTTCGACAGACTCGTACTCACAGATACGCAGTATTTT. This translates into CASSSNFDRLVLTDTQYF.

CDR3 amino acids: CASSLASTGGFSPLHF. The CDR3 region has the DNA TGTGCCAGCAGCTTGGCCTCGACAGGGGGATTTTCACCCCTCCACTTT. V and J are TRBV5-4 and TRBJ1-6; TRBD1 aligns across 9 bases. Germline V gene sequence: CDR1 SGHNT, CDR2 YYREEE (reference sequence). The CDR3 extends over 16 amino acids. V was pared by 0 bases and J by 9 bases, with 7 bases of the junction left unmatched. The full variable domain, rest sourced from reference TRBV5-4 and TRBJ1-6, is ETGVTQSPTHLIKTRGQQVTLRCSSQSGHNTVSWYQQALGQGPQFIFQYYREEENGRGNFPPRFSGLQFPNYSSELNVNALELDDSALYLCASSLASTGGFSPLHFGNGTRLTVT.

This chain links TRBV6-5 with TRBJ2-7, with 7 bases fitting TRBD1. This CDR3 region has 11 residues. CDR1 is MNHEY, CDR2 SVGAGI, per germline. V gave up 7 bases and J gave up 8 bases; unmatched junction bases: 5. The CDR3, as DNA: TGTGCCAGCATTCTACAGGGGAAGCAGTACTTC. Amino acid sequence: CASILQGKQYF.

The V gene is TRBV12-3 or TRBV12-4, the J gene TRBJ1-1; possibly TRBD1 for D (6 bases). Trimming cost V 7 bases and J 4 bases, with 10 bases left between them. CDR3 length equals 12 residues. CDR3 DNA sequence: TGTGCCAGCAAACTAGGGGGCACTGAAGCTTTCTTT. Translating it yields CASKLGGTEAFF.

This clone has a single count. The chain joins TRBV3-1 (or the pseudogene TRBV3-2) to TRBJ1-2; weak D call: TRBD1 (6 bases). V was cut by 1 base and J by 7 bases, with 7 bases left in between. The V gene's germline CDR1 is LGHDT and CDR2 YNNKEL (reference sequence). This CDR3 has 12 amino acids. In DNA form, the CDR3 reads TGTGCCAGCAGCCAAGGGACAGCTGGCTACACCTTC. It is translated as CASSQGTAGYTF.

The CDR3 region has the DNA TGTGCCAGCAGCCAAGGGACAGGGATGAACACTGAAGCTTTCTTT. This encodes CASSQGTGMNTEAFF. The genes are TRBV3-1 (or the pseudogene TRBV3-2) and TRBJ1-1, with 8 bases identical to TRBD1. The germline gives CDR1 LGHDT, CDR2 YNNKEL (reference sequence). The CDR3 totals 15 residues. V lost 1 base, J lost 0 bases, and 1 base stayed unmatched.

V usage is TRBV7-8 and J usage is TRBJ1-5; the D gene is possibly TRBD1 (5 bases). This CDR3 comprises 17 residues. CDR1 is SGHVS, CDR2 FQNEAQ, per germline. V lost 1 base to trimming and J lost 1 base, with 14 bases between them. The CDR3 loop is CASSLGFRGGSNQPQHF. The CDR3 DNA reads TGTGCCAGCAGCTTAGGGTTTAGGGGTGGGAGCAATCAGCCCCAGCATTTT.

The rearrangement joins TRBV27 to TRBJ2-7; TRBD2 aligns across 12 bases. The germline gives CDR1 MNHEY, CDR2 SMNVEV (reference sequence). J lost 3 bases, V lost 5 bases, and 8 bases had no gene match. The CDR3 loop spans 16 amino acids. CDR3: CASSRSLAGGGYEQYF. The CDR3 region has the DNA TGTGCCAGCAGTAGGTCACTAGCGGGGGGAGGCTACGAGCAGTACTTC.

The chain links TRBV7-2 to TRBJ2-7; D not resolved. V was cut by 0 bases and J by 4 bases, with 13 bases left in between. The CDR3 extends over 15 amino acids. The germline CDR1 and CDR2 sequences are SGHTA and FQGNSA. DNA for the CDR3: TGTGCCAGCAGCTTAGCGCCAACACTCGGGTACGAGCAGTACTTC. Translation: CASSLAPTLGYEQYF.

CDR3 coding DNA: TGCGCCAGCAGAAGGACAGGGGACACTGAAGCTTTCTTT. Encoded protein: CASRRTGDTEAFF. This chain connects TRBV10-1 to TRBJ1-1, with 9 nucleotides matching TRBD1. Germline-derived CDR1 and CDR2 are WNHNN and SYGVQD (reference sequence). CDR3 size: 13 residues. Losses at the gene ends were 6 bases for V and 3 bases for J; bases not matched to a gene: 2.

V usage is TRBV29-1 and J usage is TRBJ2-7; no reliable D call. The CDR3 is 12 amino acids. Germline values: CDR1 SQVTM, CDR2 ANQGSEA. Trimming removed 0 bases from V and 2 bases from J, with 5 bases in between. CDR3 sequence (DNA): TGCAGCGTTGAAGAGGGCGCCTACGAGCAGTACTTC. It codes for CSVEEGAYEQYF.

V and J are TRBV9 and TRBJ1-2; TRBD1 matches at 7 bases. The J segment lost 5 bases and the V segment lost 4 bases, leaving 8 bases of the junction unmatched. The CDR3 has 14 amino acids. The germline V gene encodes CDR1 SGDLS and CDR2 YYNGEE. The CDR3 nucleotides read TGTGCCAGCAGCAAACAGGGGACTTATTATGGCTACACCTTC. It encodes CASSKQGTYYGYTF.

The chain joins TRBV19 to TRBJ1-2; 9 positions agree with TRBD1. V dropped 7 bases and J dropped 6; count of bases not matched to a gene: 6. CDR3 length: 13 residues. Germline V gene data show CDR1 as LNHDA and CDR2 as SQIVND (reference sequence). The CDR3 sequence: CASTRTGDDGYTF. For the CDR3, the DNA is TGTGCCAGTACTCGGACAGGGGACGATGGCTACACCTTC. The variable domain in full, completed from reference TRBV19 and TRBJ1-2, reads DGGITQSPKYLFRKEGQNVTLSCEQNLNHDAMYWYRQDPGQGLRLIYYSQIVNDFQKGDIAEGYSVSREKKESFPLTVTSAQKNPTAFYLCASTRTGDDGYTFGSGTRLTVV.

The chain combines TRBV5-1 with TRBJ2-1, with 10 positions matching TRBD2. The CDR3 has 15 residues. Looked up from germline, CDR1 is SGHRS and CDR2 is YFSETQ. The V gene end was trimmed by 0 bases and the J gene end by 9 bases; junction bases not matched to a gene: 6. The CDR3 DNA sequence: TGCGCCAGCAGCTTGGCCCAACTAGCGGGGTCTGAGCAGTTCTTC. Encoded protein: CASSLAQLAGSEQFF.

V and J are TRBV4-2 and TRBJ2-1; weak D call: TRBD2 (6 bases). This CDR3 is 14 amino acids long. Trimming pared 2 bases from V and 10 bases from J, leaving 15 bases between. The germline V gene encodes CDR1 LGHNA and CDR2 YNFKEQ. The CDR3 DNA sequence: TGTGCCAGCAGCCAACGGGAGAGTTCCAGGGAGCAGTTCTTC. Translated: CASSQRESSREQFF.

The chain employs TRBV5-1 and TRBJ1-2; weak D call: TRBD1 (5 bases). Germline assignment: CDR1 SGHRS and CDR2 YFSETQ. The CDR3 covers 15 residues. Trimming pared 3 bases from V and 9 bases from J, leaving 21 bases between. CDR3 sequence reads: CASSSGEVTAESYTF. In nucleotides, the CDR3 is TGCGCCAGCAGCTCGGGGGAGGTGACCGCCGAGAGCTACACCTTC.

This rearrangement joins TRBV30 to TRBJ2-7; 9 bases agree with TRBD2. The CDR3 consists of 15 residues. The junction had 9 bases not matched to a gene; V was cut back by 1 base and J by 5 bases. Germline CDR1 and CDR2: GTSNPN and SVGIG (reference sequence). This CDR3 reads CAWSGVAGAFHEQYF. In DNA form, the CDR3 reads TGTGCCTGGAGTGGAGTAGCGGGGGCGTTCCACGAGCAGTACTTC.

This clone was seen just once. The CDR3 DNA reads as TGTGCCAGCAGTTCCCGACAGGGTAACACTGAAGCTTTCTTT. Its protein product is CASSSRQGNTEAFF. J is TRBJ1-1 and V is TRBV28; 7 bases agree with TRBD1. The germline CDR1 and CDR2 sequences are MDHEN and SYDVKM. Unmatched junction bases numbered 4, after V lost 4 bases and J lost 2 bases. The CDR3 consists of 14 residues.

The chain links TRBV10-1 to TRBJ1-5; 7 nucleotides match TRBD1. The CDR3 covers 18 residues. Germline loops: CDR1 WNHNN, CDR2 SYGVQD (reference sequence). J was trimmed by 3 bases and V by 11 bases; bases with no gene match: 22. Here the CDR3 DNA reads TGCGCCCCCCCCTCGGGCCTTACAGGGGACCAAAACAATCAGCCCCAGCATTTT. Its translation is CAPPSGLTGDQNNQPQHF.

The rearrangement links TRBV10-2 to TRBJ1-5, with D unclear. Trimming removed 6 bases at V and 5 bases at J, with 8 bases between. This CDR3 spans 12 amino acids. CDR1 is WSHSY, CDR2 SAAADI, per germline. The CDR3 DNA reads TGCGCCAGCAGATCCGGGGATCAGCCCCAGCATTTT. Translating it yields CASRSGDQPQHF.

This clone turned up a few times. The rearrangement links TRBV9 to TRBJ1-6, with D maybe TRBD1 (6 bases). Germline CDR1 is SGDLS and CDR2 is YYNGEE. This CDR3 region has 14 residues. Trimming removed 3 bases at V and 8 bases at J, with 12 bases between. The CDR3 sequence is CASSARGLDSPLHF. As DNA, the CDR3 is TGTGCCAGCAGCGCAAGGGGGTTAGATTCACCCCTCCACTTT. The variable domain in full, completed from reference TRBV9 and TRBJ1-6, reads DSGVTQTPKHLITATGQRVTLRCSPRSGDLSVYWYQQSLDQGLQFLIQYYNGEERAKGNILERFSAQQFPDLHSELNLSSLELGDSALYFCASSARGLDSPLHFGNGTRLTVT.